This T cell receptor (beta chain) was obtained from a study of T cell changes during pregnancy in multiple sclerosis. This clone came up once. V lost 4 bases and J lost 6; bases outside the gene matches: 21. The CDR3 has 19 amino acids. Germline V gives CDR1 SNHLY, CDR2 FYNNEI. TCRdb's table, derived via immunoSEQ multiplex PCR, lists solely in-frame clones and lacks some. The table shows 50,000 to 60,000 clones, with 80% to 95% occurring only once. The input for sequencing was CD4+ T cells from peripheral blood mononuclear cells, taken in the second trimester of pregnancy. This TCR was sampled from a female donor with multiple sclerosis, enrolled in a pregnancy study. This sequence joins TRBV2 and TRBJ1-5; TRBD1 matches at 7 bases. This CDR3 is CASSASFVVSDRASQPQHF. CDR3 DNA sequence: TGTGCCAGCAGTGCGTCGTTTGTTGTCTCTGACAGGGCGAGTCAGCCCCAGCATTTT.